A selection of T cell receptor beta chains follows, all from one sample in a study of T cell changes during pregnancy in multiple sclerosis. Clones were sequenced by immunoSEQ multiplex PCR, and TCRdb holds only the in-frame ones, with some missing. The sample contains tens of thousands of clones, just over 90% of which appear only once. Material: CD4+ T cells from peripheral blood mononuclear cells, obtained before pregnancy. The origin of the receptors is a female donor with multiple sclerosis, enrolled in a pregnancy study. Both conserved end residues are part of each CDR3. A D gene is named only where the DNA matches it firmly. Some rows have no size entry. The others give once, few or many, or a class for an expanded clone.

TRBJ2-1 | - | TRBD2 | 14 | TRBV29-1 | CSAWTSAGRNEQFF | TGCAGCGCATGGACTAGCGCAGGGAGGAATGAGCAGTTCTTC
TRBJ2-2 | - | - | 14 | TRBV29-1 | CSVEGRENTGELFF | TGCAGCGTTGAAGGGCGGGAGAACACCGGGGAGCTGTTTTTT
TRBJ1-5 | - | TRBD1 | 15 | TRBV28 | CASSLGFPGTEPQHF | TGTGCCAGCAGTTTAGGTTTCCCGGGGACAGAGCCCCAGCATTTT
TRBJ2-2 | - | TRBD2 | 17 | TRBV4-1 | CASSQEASGRARGELFF | TGCGCCAGCAGCCAAGAAGCTAGCGGGAGGGCTAGGGGGGAGCTGTTTTTT
TRBJ2-1 | few | - | 13 | TRBV2 | CASKRGETTEQFF | TGTGCCAGCAAACGCGGGGAGACAACTGAGCAGTTCTTC
TRBJ2-3 | - | TRBD2 | 15 | TRBV6-1 | CASSEETSGTDTQYF | TGTGCCAGCAGTGAAGAAACTAGCGGTACAGATACGCAGTATTTT
TRBJ2-1 | few | TRBD1 | 14 | TRBV7-2 | CATEGQETYNEQFF | TGTGCCACCGAGGGACAGGAGACCTACAATGAGCAGTTCTTC
TRBJ2-7 | - | - | 14 | TRBV5-1 | CASSSTSGDYEQYF | TGCGCCAGCAGCTCTACTTCGGGGGACTACGAGCAGTACTTC
TRBJ2-3 | - | TRBD2 | 17 | TRBV9 | CASSVGAGASSTDTQYF | TGTGCCAGCAGCGTAGGTGCGGGAGCGTCGAGCACAGATACGCAGTATTTT
TRBJ1-2 | - | - | 13 | TRBV5-1 | CASSPQGEGGYTF | TGCGCCAGCAGCCCCCAGGGTGAAGGGGGCTACACCTTC
TRBJ2-7 | - | - | 12 | TRBV29-1 | CSVDRGGGEQYF | TGCAGCGTTGATAGGGGGGGCGGTGAGCAGTACTTC
TRBJ1-2 | - | - | 16 | TRBV19 | CASSRRIALGRYGYTF | TGTGCCAGTAGTAGGCGGATCGCTTTAGGTCGATATGGCTACACCTTC
TRBJ1-1 | - | - | 12 | TRBV2 | CASSERRTQAFF | TGTGCCAGCAGTGAAAGGCGGACACAAGCTTTCTTT
TRBJ1-5 | - | TRBD1 | 15 | TRBV30 | CAWRDRAREIQPQHF | TGTGCCTGGAGGGACAGGGCAAGGGAAATTCAGCCCCAGCATTTT
TRBJ2-2 | few | TRBD2 | 20 | TRBV4-2 | CASSQALRLAGSRLAGELFF | TGTGCCAGCAGCCAAGCCCTCCGTCTAGCGGGGTCAAGGCTGGCCGGGGAGCTGTTTTTT
TRBJ1-2 | - | TRBD1 | 13 | TRBV2 | CASREDRAGGYTF | TGTGCCAGCAGGGAAGACAGGGCCGGTGGCTACACCTTC
TRBJ2-7 | - | TRBD2 | 12 | TRBV29-1 | CSVRSGQHEQYF | TGCAGCGTTCGTAGCGGGCAGCACGAGCAGTACTTC
TRBJ1-1 | - | - | 13 | TRBV28 | CASSFRGNTEAFF | TGTGCCAGCAGTTTTAGGGGGAACACTGAAGCTTTCTTT
TRBJ2-2 | once | - | 15 | TRBV6-5 | CASSYGHRNTGELFF | TGTGCCAGCAGTTACGGACACCGGAACACCGGGGAGCTGTTTTTT
TRBJ2-2 | - | TRBD2 | 16 | TRBV15 | CATSILAGGPDGELFF | TGTGCCACCAGCATATTAGCGGGAGGGCCAGACGGGGAGCTGTTTTTT
TRBJ2-3 | - | TRBD2 | 15 | TRBV10-2 | CASSESAGGFDTQYF | TGCGCCAGCAGTGAGTCTGCGGGGGGGTTCGATACGCAGTATTTT
TRBJ2-5 | - | TRBD2 | 15 | TRBV5-8 | CASSGLAGRQETQYF | TGTGCCAGCAGCGGCTTAGCGGGTCGCCAAGAGACCCAGTACTTC
TRBJ2-2 | - | TRBD2 | 15 | TRBV9 | CASSGTSGSTGELFF | TGTGCCAGCAGCGGGACTAGCGGGAGTACCGGGGAGCTGTTTTTT
TRBJ2-3 | - | TRBD2 | 16 | TRBV5-4 | CASSSRLAGTTDTQYF | TGTGCCAGCAGCTCGCGACTAGCGGGGACCACAGATACGCAGTATTTT
TRBJ1-2 | - | TRBD1 | 15 | TRBV7-6 | CASSQLRTGVYGYTF | TGTGCCAGCAGCCAACTCAGGACAGGTGTCTATGGCTACACCTTC
TRBJ1-5 | - | TRBD1 | 15 | TRBV6-6 | CASGNTPTGSQPQHF | TGTGCCAGCGGAAATACCCCGACAGGGAGTCAGCCCCAGCATTTT
TRBJ1-1 | - | TRBD1 | 14 | TRBV2 | CASRGGTGGQEAFF | TGTGCCAGCAGGGGCGGGACAGGGGGCCAAGAAGCTTTCTTT
TRBJ2-1 | - | TRBD2 | 15 | TRBV28 | CASSRLAGVGNEQFF | TGTGCCAGCAGTAGATTAGCGGGAGTAGGCAATGAGCAGTTCTTC
TRBJ2-7 | - | TRBD1 | 13 | TRBV2 | CASIGQGVYEQYF | TGTGCCAGCATCGGACAGGGGGTCTACGAGCAGTACTTC
TRBJ2-1 | - | - | 15 | TRBV29-1 | CSVEGYGLRYNEQFF | TGCAGCGTTGAAGGATATGGGCTCCGGTACAATGAGCAGTTCTTC
TRBJ2-7 | once | - | 12 | TRBV2 | CASSERGYEQYF | TGTGCCAGCAGTGAAAGGGGGTACGAGCAGTACTTC
TRBJ2-2 | once | TRBD1 | 16 | TRBV28 | CASSATGTGQTGELFF | TGTGCCAGCAGTGCCACCGGGACAGGCCAAACCGGGGAGCTGTTTTTT
TRBJ2-1 | - | - | 14 | TRBV6-1 | CASSDGGIYNEQFF | TGTGCCAGCAGTGATGGCGGGATCTACAATGAGCAGTTCTTC
TRBJ1-2 | - | TRBD1 | 14 | TRBV5-1 | CASSLGQGNYGYTF | TGCGCCAGCAGCTTGGGACAGGGTAACTATGGCTACACCTTC
TRBJ1-5 | - | TRBD1 | 19 | TRBV19 | CASQPMTGGRRLSNQPQHF | TGTGCCAGCCAGCCCATGACAGGGGGCCGCAGGCTTAGCAATCAGCCCCAGCATTTT
TRBJ2-7 | - | - | 14 | TRBV5-1 | CASSFGLGPYEQYF | TGCGCCAGCAGCTTCGGACTGGGTCCCTACGAGCAGTACTTC
TRBJ2-2 | - | - | 12 | TRBV5-5 | CASDRTTGELFF | TGTGCCAGTGACAGGACCACCGGGGAGCTGTTTTTT
TRBJ2-3 | - | TRBD2 | 15 | TRBV7-8 | CASSFDGRVTDTQYF | TGTGCCAGCAGCTTCGACGGGAGGGTCACAGATACGCAGTATTTT
TRBJ2-7 | - | - | 12 | TRBV19 | CASSSGGYEQYF | TGTGCCAGTAGTTCCGGGGGCTACGAGCAGTACTTC
TRBJ1-2 | once | - | 17 | TRBV7-9 | CASSLDRTTTGYYGYTF | TGTGCCAGCAGCTTAGATCGGACAACCACAGGATACTATGGCTACACCTTC
TRBJ2-5 | - | - | 13 | TRBV5-1 | CASSSNSGETQYF | TGCGCCAGCAGCTCAAATTCGGGAGAGACCCAGTACTTC
TRBJ2-7 | once | TRBD2 | 13 | TRBV27 | CASSLGLAYEQYF | TGTGCCAGCAGTTTAGGACTAGCCTACGAGCAGTACTTC
TRBJ2-3 | - | TRBD1 | 16 | TRBV18 | CASSPSRDRVLDTQYF | TGTGCCAGCTCACCTTCCCGGGACAGGGTCTTGGATACGCAGTATTTT
TRBJ2-2 | - | TRBD2 | 15 | TRBV30 | CAWKFLAGETGELFF | TGTGCCTGGAAGTTTCTAGCGGGAGAAACCGGGGAGCTGTTTTTT
TRBJ2-1 | - | TRBD1 | 15 | TRBV19 | CASSTPGQGAIEQFF | TGTGCCAGTAGTACACCGGGACAGGGGGCTATTGAGCAGTTCTTC
TRBJ2-1 | once | - | 15 | TRBV5-1 | CASSNQGGIYNEQFF | TGCGCCAGCAGCAACCAAGGGGGTATATACAATGAGCAGTTCTTC
TRBJ2-7 | - | - | 14 | TRBV30 | CAWRGAGESLEQYF | TGTGCCTGGAGGGGTGCCGGAGAGTCTCTCGAGCAGTACTTC
TRBJ1-5 | - | TRBD1 | 14 | TRBV30 | CAWNDDRGKQPQHF | TGTGCCTGGAACGACGACAGGGGGAAGCAGCCCCAGCATTTT
TRBJ2-3 | - | - | 12 | TRBV10-2 | CASSPSADTQYF | TGCGCCAGCAGCCCCTCCGCAGATACGCAGTATTTT